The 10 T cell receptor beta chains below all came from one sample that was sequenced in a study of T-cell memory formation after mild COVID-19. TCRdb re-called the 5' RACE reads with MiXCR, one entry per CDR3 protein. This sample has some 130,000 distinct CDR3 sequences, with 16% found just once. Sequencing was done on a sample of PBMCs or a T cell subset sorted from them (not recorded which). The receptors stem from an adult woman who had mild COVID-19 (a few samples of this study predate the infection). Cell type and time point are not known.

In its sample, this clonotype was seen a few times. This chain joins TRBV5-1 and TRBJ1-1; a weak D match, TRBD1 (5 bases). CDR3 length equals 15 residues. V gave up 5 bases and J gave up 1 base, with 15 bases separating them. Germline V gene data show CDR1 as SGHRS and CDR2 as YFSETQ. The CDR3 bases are TGCGCCAGCAGGCCAGGGCTCGCCCGGAACACTGAAGCTTTCTTT. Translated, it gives CASRPGLARNTEAFF.

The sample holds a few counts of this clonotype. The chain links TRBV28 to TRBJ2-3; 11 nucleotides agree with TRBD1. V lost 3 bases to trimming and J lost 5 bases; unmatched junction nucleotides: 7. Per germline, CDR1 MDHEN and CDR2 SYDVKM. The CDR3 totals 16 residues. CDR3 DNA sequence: TGTGCCAGCAGTTTTCCGGGACAGGGGGGGGGAGATACGCAGTATTTT. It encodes CASSFPGQGGGDTQYF.

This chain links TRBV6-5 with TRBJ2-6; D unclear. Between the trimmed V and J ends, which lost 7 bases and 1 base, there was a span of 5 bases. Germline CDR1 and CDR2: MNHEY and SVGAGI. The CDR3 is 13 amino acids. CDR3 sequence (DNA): TGTGCCAGCATTTCATCTGGGGCCAACGTCCTGACTTTC. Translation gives CASISSGANVLTF.

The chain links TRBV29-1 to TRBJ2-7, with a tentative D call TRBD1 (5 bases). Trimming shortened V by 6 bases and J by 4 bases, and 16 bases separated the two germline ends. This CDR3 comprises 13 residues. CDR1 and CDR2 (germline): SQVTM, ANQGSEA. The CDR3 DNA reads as TGCAGCGTGGACATTACAGGAACTTACGAGCAGTACTTC. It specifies CSVDITGTYEQYF.

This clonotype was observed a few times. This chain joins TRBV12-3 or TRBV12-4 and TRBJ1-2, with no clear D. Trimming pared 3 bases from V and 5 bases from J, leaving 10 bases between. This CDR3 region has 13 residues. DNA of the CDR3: TGTGCCAGCAGTTTGACGGGTGTATATGGCTACACCTTC. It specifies CASSLTGVYGYTF.

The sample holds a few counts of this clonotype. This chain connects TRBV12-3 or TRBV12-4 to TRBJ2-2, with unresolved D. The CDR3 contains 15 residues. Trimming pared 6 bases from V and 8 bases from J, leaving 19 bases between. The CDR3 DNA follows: TGTGCCAGCAGCCTGGGAATACTGGGGTCGGGGGAGCTGTTTTTT. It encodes CASSLGILGSGELFF.

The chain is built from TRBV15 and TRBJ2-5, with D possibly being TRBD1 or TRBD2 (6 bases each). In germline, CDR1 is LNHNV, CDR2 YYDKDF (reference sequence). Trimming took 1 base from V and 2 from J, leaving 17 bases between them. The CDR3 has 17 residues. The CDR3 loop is CATSRGETGRLQETQYF. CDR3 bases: TGTGCCACCAGCAGAGGGGAAACAGGGAGGTTGCAAGAGACCCAGTACTTC.

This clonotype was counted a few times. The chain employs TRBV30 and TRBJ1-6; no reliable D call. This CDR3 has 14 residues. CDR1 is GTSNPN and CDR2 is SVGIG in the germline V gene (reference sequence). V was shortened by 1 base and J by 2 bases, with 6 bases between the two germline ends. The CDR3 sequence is CAWSAGAYNSPLHF. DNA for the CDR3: TGTGCCTGGAGTGCAGGAGCCTATAATTCACCCCTCCACTTT.

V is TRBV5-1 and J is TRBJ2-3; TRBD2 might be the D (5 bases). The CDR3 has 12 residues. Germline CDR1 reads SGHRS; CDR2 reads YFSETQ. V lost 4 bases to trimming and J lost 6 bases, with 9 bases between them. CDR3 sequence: CASSPGWDTQYF. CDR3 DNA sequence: TGCGCCAGCAGCCCGGGGTGGGATACGCAGTATTTT.

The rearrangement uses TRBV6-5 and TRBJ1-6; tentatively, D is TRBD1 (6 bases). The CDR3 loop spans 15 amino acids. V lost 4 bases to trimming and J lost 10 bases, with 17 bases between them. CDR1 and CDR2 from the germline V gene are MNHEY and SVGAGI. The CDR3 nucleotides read TGTGCCAGCAGTTCACCTTGGGACACTGGCTCACCCCTCCACTTT. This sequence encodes CASSSPWDTGSPLHF.